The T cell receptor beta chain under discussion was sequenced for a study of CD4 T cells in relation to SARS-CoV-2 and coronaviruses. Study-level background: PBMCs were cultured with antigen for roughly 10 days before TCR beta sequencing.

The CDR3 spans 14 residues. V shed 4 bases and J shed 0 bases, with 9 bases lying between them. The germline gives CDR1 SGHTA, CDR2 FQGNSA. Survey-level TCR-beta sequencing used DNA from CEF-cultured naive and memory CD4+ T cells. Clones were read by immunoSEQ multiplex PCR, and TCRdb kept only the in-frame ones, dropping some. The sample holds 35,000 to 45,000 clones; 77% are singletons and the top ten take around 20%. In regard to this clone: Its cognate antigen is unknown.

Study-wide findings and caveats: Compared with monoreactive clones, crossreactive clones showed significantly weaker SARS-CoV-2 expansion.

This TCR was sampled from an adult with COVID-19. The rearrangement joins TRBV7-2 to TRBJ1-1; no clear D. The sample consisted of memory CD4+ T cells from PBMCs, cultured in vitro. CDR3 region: CASSSVGMNTEAFF. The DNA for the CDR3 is TGTGCCAGCAGCTCCGTAGGCATGAACACTGAAGCTTTCTTT.